A single sample gave rise to the 6 T cell receptor beta chains below, sequenced in a study of CD8+ T cells in alopecia areata. The authors extracted RNA and reverse transcribed it into cDNA as the sequencing template. Method: immunoSEQ multiplex PCR; TCRdb's copy keeps in-frame clones and lacks some. The table has 45,000 to 60,000 clones, 95% to 97% seen once. The material was CD8+ T cells sorted from blood, obtained at week 0. The receptors were sampled from a human donor with alopecia areata.

The CDR3 region has the DNA TGTGCCAGCAGCTTCCGGGCGGGACCTTCCTACGAGCAGTACTTC. It translates to CASSFRAGPSYEQYF. This chain connects TRBV7-6 to TRBJ2-7, with TRBD2 as a possible D gene (6 bases). The length of the CDR3 is 15 residues. Germline V gene data show CDR1 as SGHVS and CDR2 as FNYEAQ. Between the trimmed V and J ends, which lost 3 bases and 1 base, there was a span of 13 bases.

This clone appeared once. This CDR3 is also generated by other DNA sequences in the sample. The chain joins TRBV2 to TRBJ2-1; D may correspond to TRBD1 or TRBD2 (6 bases each). Between the trimmed V and J ends, which lost 7 bases and 8 bases, there was a span of 21 bases. CDR1 SNHLY and CDR2 FYNNEI come from the germline V gene. The CDR3 totals 15 residues. CDR3 amino acids: CASTTGGRFGDEQFF. In nucleotides, the CDR3 is TGTGCCAGCACCACTGGGGGGCGATTCGGGGATGAGCAGTTCTTC. Looking up the rest from reference TRBV2 and TRBJ2-1 gives the full variable domain: EPEVTQTPSHQVTQMGQEVILRCVPISNHLYFYWYRQILGQKVEFLVSFYNNEISEKSEIFDDQFSVERPDGSNFTLKIRSTKLEDSAMYFCASTTGGRFGDEQFFGPGTRLTVL.

This rearrangement joins TRBV7-9 to TRBJ2-5, with D possibly matching TRBD2 (6 bases). The germline CDR1 and CDR2 sequences are SEHNR and FQNEAQ (reference sequence). Deletions cut 4 bases from V and 2 bases from J, with 11 bases between. There are 14 residues in the CDR3. CDR3 protein: CASSSQGGQETQYF. The CDR3, as DNA: TGTGCCAGCAGCTCTCAGGGAGGACAAGAGACCCAGTACTTC. The whole variable domain, remainder taken from reference TRBV7-9 and TRBJ2-5, is DTGVSQNPRHKITKRGQNVTFRCDPISEHNRLYWYRQTLGQGPEFLTYFQNEAQLEKSRLLSDRFSAERPKGSFSTLEIQRTEQGDSAMYLCASSSQGGQETQYFGPGTRLLVL.

For this clone: Other DNA sequences in this sample translate to the same CDR3. This chain uses TRBV13 with TRBJ2-7; tentative D call: TRBD1 (6 bases). This CDR3 contains 15 residues. The V end lost 2 bases, the J end lost 2 bases, and 13 bases lay between the germline ends. Germline V CDR1 and CDR2: PRHDT, FYEKMQ (reference sequence). The CDR3 here is CASSLRQVLTYEQYF. CDR3 DNA sequence: TGTGCCAGCAGCTTACGACAGGTCCTAACCTACGAGCAGTACTTC.

The chain links TRBV29-1 to TRBJ2-2; D gene uncertain. Germline lookup yields CDR1 SQVTM and CDR2 ANQGSEA. V was pared by 6 bases and J by 8 bases, with 16 bases between. The CDR3 loop spans 13 amino acids. The CDR3 DNA reads as TGCAGCGTCGGCTGGACCCTGGCTGGGGAGCTGTTTTTT. It is translated as CSVGWTLAGELFF.

The chain is built from TRBV29-1 and TRBJ2-7; 9 positions match TRBD1. Germline CDR1 reads SQVTM; CDR2 reads ANQGSEA. V lost 0 bases to trimming and J lost 6 bases; unmatched junction nucleotides: 6. This CDR3 comprises 14 residues. CDR3 residues: CSVEDRTGGREQYF. DNA for the CDR3: TGCAGCGTTGAAGATCGAACAGGGGGCCGCGAGCAGTACTTC.